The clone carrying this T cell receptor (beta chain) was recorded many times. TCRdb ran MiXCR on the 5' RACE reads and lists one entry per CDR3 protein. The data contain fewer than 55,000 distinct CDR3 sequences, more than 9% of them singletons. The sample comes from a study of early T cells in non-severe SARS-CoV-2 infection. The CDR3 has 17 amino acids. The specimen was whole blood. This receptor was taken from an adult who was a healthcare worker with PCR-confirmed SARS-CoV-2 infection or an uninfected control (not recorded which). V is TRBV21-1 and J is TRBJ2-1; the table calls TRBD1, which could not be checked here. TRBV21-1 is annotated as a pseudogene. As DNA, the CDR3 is TGTGCCAGCAGCGTTGCCGGGACAGGTGCCTCCTACAATGAGCAGTTCTTC. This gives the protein CASSVAGTGASYNEQFF.